The 18 T cell receptor beta chains presented below share a single source sample, sequenced in a study of shared clonotypes between healthy human individuals. Assay: immunoSEQ multiplex PCR; the TCRdb copy retains only in-frame clones and omits some. The sample lists 2 million or so clones, 85% to 95% occurring once. Sequenced: naive CD4+ T cells sorted from blood. The subset denotes: CD45RA+ positively selected. The receptors were sampled from a man aged 18 to 30 in good health.

Worth noting for this clone: The same CDR3 can be traced to other DNA sequences in this sample. The chain couples TRBV5-1 to TRBJ2-1, with 9 nucleotides matching TRBD2. The CDR3 is 15 residues long. V shed 5 bases and J 4 bases; nucleotides not matched to a gene: 7. CDR1 is SGHRS, CDR2 YFSETQ, per germline. As DNA, the CDR3 is TGCGCCAGCAGTAAGGGACTAGCCGGATACAATGAGCAGTTCTTC. This codes for CASSKGLAGYNEQFF. The full variable domain, completed using reference TRBV5-1 and TRBJ2-1, is KAGVTQTPRYLIKTRGQQVTLSCSPISGHRSVSWYQQTPGQGLQFLFEYFSETQRNKGNFPGRFSGRQFSNSRSEMNVSTLELGDSALYLCASSKGLAGYNEQFFGPGTRLTVL.

The chain has TRBV10-3 and TRBJ2-2; TRBD1 agrees at 12 bases. The CDR3 is 15 amino acids. After removal of 9 bases from V and 4 bases from J, the junction contained 6 bases not matched to a gene. The germline gives CDR1 ENHRY, CDR2 SYGVKD. CDR3 sequence: CAIGTGGSGTGELFF. The CDR3, as DNA: TGTGCCATAGGGACAGGGGGCTCGGGCACCGGGGAGCTGTTTTTT.

The chain combines TRBV5-6 with TRBJ2-2; the D gene is possibly TRBD1 (6 bases). This CDR3 comprises 15 residues. V dropped 1 base and J dropped 7 bases, with 14 bases sitting between them. Germline CDR1 and CDR2: SGHDT and YYEEEE. CDR3 nucleotide sequence: TGTGCCAGCAGCTTGCTTTCAGGGGACGACGGGGAGCTGTTTTTT. It encodes CASSLLSGDDGELFF.

This chain joins TRBV4-1 and TRBJ2-1; 9 bases align to TRBD2. CDR1 is MGHRA and CDR2 is YSYEKL in the germline V gene. V lost 3 bases to trimming and J lost 2 bases; unmatched junction nucleotides: 8. The CDR3 consists of 17 residues. CDR3 amino acids: CASSQPGLAPAYNEQFF. The CDR3 DNA reads as TGCGCCAGCAGCCAGCCAGGACTAGCGCCCGCCTACAATGAGCAGTTCTTC.

This chain uses TRBV9 with TRBJ1-3; unclear D gene. This CDR3 spans 17 amino acids. Germline V gene sequence: CDR1 SGDLS, CDR2 YYNGEE. V dropped 0 bases and J dropped 0 bases, with 13 bases sitting between them. CDR3 residues: CASSVEPEGGSGNTIYF. The CDR3 nucleotides are TGTGCCAGCAGCGTAGAGCCCGAGGGCGGCTCTGGAAACACCATATATTTT.

The chain carries TRBV7-9 and TRBJ1-2, with D unclear. Trimming took 11 bases from V and 0 from J, leaving 10 bases between them. Germline CDR1 is SEHNR and CDR2 is FQNEAQ (reference sequence). The CDR3 extends over 12 amino acids. CDR3 loop: CAAGGSNYGYTF. CDR3 DNA sequence: TGTGCCGCGGGCGGTTCTAACTATGGCTACACCTTC. The full variable domain, its missing parts supplied by reference TRBV7-9 and TRBJ1-2, is DTGVSQNPRHKITKRGQNVTFRCDPISEHNRLYWYRQTLGQGPEFLTYFQNEAQLEKSRLLSDRFSAERPKGSFSTLEIQRTEQGDSAMYLCAAGGSNYGYTFGSGTRLTVV.

The table lists this clone with a few counts. V usage is TRBV30 and J usage is TRBJ1-6; the D gene is possibly TRBD1 (5 bases). CDR3 length: 14 amino acids. CDR1 is GTSNPN, CDR2 SVGIG, per germline (reference sequence). Trimming left V 4 bases short and J 9 bases short, with 16 bases between. CDR3 DNA sequence: TGTGCCTGGAATGGGGGTGACAAAGGTTCACCCCTCCACTTT. Its protein product is CAWNGGDKGSPLHF. The whole variable domain, filled in from reference TRBV30 and TRBJ1-6, reads SQTIHQWPATLVQPVGSPLSLECTVEGTSNPNLYWYRQAAGRGLQLLFYSVGIGQISSEVPQNLSASRPQDRQFILSSKKLLLSDSGFYLCAWNGGDKGSPLHFGNGTRLTVT.

In this sample, this clone turned up a few times. This chain links TRBV2 with TRBJ2-7; a possible D gene is TRBD2 (6 bases). The germline gives CDR1 SNHLY, CDR2 FYNNEI. CDR3 size: 15 residues. V dropped 4 bases and J dropped 1 base, with 14 bases sitting between them. This CDR3 reads CASSGRDATSYEQYF. The CDR3 DNA reads TGTGCCAGCAGTGGGCGGGACGCAACTTCCTACGAGCAGTACTTC.

This clone was seen once. The chain is built from TRBV27 and TRBJ2-7; TRBD1 aligns across 9 bases. V lost 6 bases to trimming and J lost 0 bases; unmatched junction nucleotides: 9. The CDR3 has 16 residues. From germline, CDR1 is MNHEY and CDR2 SMNVEV (reference sequence). As DNA, the CDR3 is TGTGCCAGCAGGATCATGACAGGGGGGTTCTCCTACGAGCAGTACTTC. Protein: CASRIMTGGFSYEQYF.

This clone has only one observation. The chain couples TRBV10-1 to TRBJ2-3; tentatively, D is TRBD1 (6 bases). This CDR3 has 14 residues. With 3 bases removed from V and 3 bases from J, the gap between germline ends came to 10 bases. CDR1 and CDR2 (germline): WNHNN, SYGVQD (reference sequence). The chain's CDR3 is CASSERGGTDTQYF. Here the CDR3 DNA reads TGCGCCAGCAGTGAAAGAGGGGGAACAGATACGCAGTATTTT.

Notes on this clone: The junction departs from the called germline gene at one end, perhaps through a read error. The chain recombines TRBV6-6 with TRBJ2-7; 7 nucleotides line up with TRBD2. CDR1 and CDR2 (germline): MNHNY, SVGAGI (reference sequence). The CDR3 consists of 14 residues. This CDR3 is CASSSGTTPTARNF. The CDR3 region has the DNA TGTGCCAGCAGTTCCGGGACTACCCCTACTGCTAGGAACTTC.

The gene calls are TRBV7-8 and TRBJ2-3, with no clear D. Germline loops: CDR1 SGHVS, CDR2 FQNEAQ. The V end was cut by 5 bases, the J end by 3 bases, with 12 bases between. The CDR3 spans 14 residues. CDR3 amino acids: CASSAPRLTDTQYF. In DNA form, the CDR3 reads TGTGCCAGCAGCGCACCCCGCCTAACAGATACGCAGTATTTT.

This rearrangement joins TRBV27 to TRBJ2-7; D not resolved. CDR1 and CDR2 from the germline V gene are MNHEY and SMNVEV (reference sequence). The CDR3 spans 10 residues. With 6 bases removed from V and 3 bases from J, the gap between germline ends came to 3 bases. DNA of the CDR3: TGTGCCAGCAGGCGCTACGAGCAGTACTTC. It codes for CASRRYEQYF.

The J gene is TRBJ1-5, the V gene TRBV28; 12 bases agree with TRBD1. Germline V gene sequence: CDR1 MDHEN, CDR2 SYDVKM. The V and J ends lost 9 bases and 6 bases, in that order; junction bases with no gene match: 12. The CDR3 contains 16 residues. This CDR3 reads CASMKPGQGASQPQHF. The CDR3 DNA reads as TGTGCCAGTATGAAGCCGGGACAGGGGGCTAGTCAGCCCCAGCATTTT.

The V call is TRBV27, the J call TRBJ1-1; D ambiguous. This CDR3 has 13 residues. Germline values: CDR1 MNHEY, CDR2 SMNVEV (reference sequence). The ends were cut back, 3 bases at V and 0 bases at J, with 5 bases in the middle. The CDR3 loop is CASSFEMNTEAFF. In DNA form, the CDR3 reads TGTGCCAGCAGTTTCGAGATGAACACTGAAGCTTTCTTT.

J is TRBJ1-6 and V is TRBV19; D not certain. The CDR3 is 15 amino acids. V lost 7 bases to trimming and J lost 4 bases, with 14 bases between them. Germline V gene lookup returns CDR1 LNHDA and CDR2 SQIVND (reference sequence). The CDR3 DNA reads TGTGCCAGTACCACAAGAACAGAGTATAATTCACCCCTCCACTTT. The encoded protein is CASTTRTEYNSPLHF.

This clone came up once. The rearrangement links TRBV27 to TRBJ1-1, with D perhaps TRBD1 (6 bases). Germline V lookup: CDR1 MNHEY, CDR2 SMNVEV (reference sequence). The CDR3 runs to 17 residues. Deletions cut 7 bases from V and 1 base from J, with 22 bases between. Here the CDR3 reads CASTSSPGGGGNTEAFF. The DNA of the CDR3 is TGTGCCAGCACCTCATCCCCCGGAGGAGGGGGGAACACTGAAGCTTTCTTT.

There are many counts of this clone. The sample holds other DNA sequences that translate to the same CDR3. This chain joins TRBV30 and TRBJ1-4, with D possibly being TRBD1 (6 bases). Germline loops: CDR1 GTSNPN, CDR2 SVGIG (reference sequence). The CDR3 runs to 14 residues. The V and J ends lost 1 base and 4 bases respectively, with 10 bases between them. CDR3 bases: TGTGCCTGGAGTGACAGGGCCTATAATGAAAAACTGTTTTTT. Translation gives CAWSDRAYNEKLFF.